These 13 T cell receptor beta chains share one sample of origin, sequenced in a study of blood T cell repertoires in COVID-19. Generated by immunoSEQ multiplex PCR, the TCRdb table keeps only in-frame clones and is missing some. The sample includes some 700,000 clones, over 80% of them seen just once. The sample consisted of peripheral blood. The receptors were sampled from a woman aged 18-29 years with acute or convalescent COVID-19.

The J gene is TRBJ1-4, the V gene TRBV19; TRBD1 matches at 7 bases. Germline CDR1 and CDR2: LNHDA and SQIVND (reference sequence). After removal of 2 bases from V and 14 bases from J, the junction contained 8 bases not matched to a gene. The length of the CDR3 is 13 residues. In nucleotides, the CDR3 is TGTGCCAGTAGTATAAAGGACAGGCCAACGCTGTTTTTT. Its protein product is CASSIKDRPTLFF.

The chain couples TRBV10-3 to TRBJ1-1; a weak D match, TRBD1 (6 bases). With 10 bases removed from V and 3 bases from J, the gap between germline ends came to 15 bases. The CDR3 is 13 residues long. Germline lookup yields CDR1 ENHRY and CDR2 SYGVKD. In DNA form, the CDR3 reads TGTGCCAGTAAGACAGGCCCCGACACTGAAGCTTTCTTT. Translation: CASKTGPDTEAFF.

The chain links TRBV5-1 to TRBJ1-2; 7 bases match TRBD1. Per the germline V gene, CDR1 is SGHRS and CDR2 is YFSETQ. V shed 7 bases and J 2 bases; nucleotides not matched to a gene: 5. The CDR3 loop spans 13 amino acids. The chain's CDR3 is CASRPGQNYGYTF. The CDR3 region has the DNA TGCGCCAGCCGTCCGGGACAGAACTATGGCTACACCTTC.

This chain uses TRBV7-9 with TRBJ1-1; 9 bases fit TRBD1. Germline V gene data show CDR1 as SEHNR and CDR2 as FQNEAQ (reference sequence). With V trimmed by 4 bases and J by 4 bases, 7 bases remained unmatched. The CDR3 extends over 15 amino acids. The chain's CDR3 is CASSSVTTGGTEAFF. In DNA form, the CDR3 reads TGTGCCAGCAGCTCGGTCACGACAGGGGGCACTGAAGCTTTCTTT.

The DNA of the CDR3 is TGTGCCAGCAGCCACGGGACTAGCGGGGGTTACGAGCAGTACTTC. Translated: CASSHGTSGGYEQYF. The chain joins TRBV3-1 (or the pseudogene TRBV3-2) to TRBJ2-7; 14 bases align to TRBD2. The CDR3 covers 15 residues. Germline CDR1 reads LGHDT; CDR2 reads YNNKEL (reference sequence). V was clipped by 3 bases and J by 4 bases; unmatched bases: 2.

The chain uses TRBV6-5 and TRBJ2-1; 9 bases are shared with TRBD2. V shed 5 bases, J shed 6 bases, and the junction held 8 bases outside the gene matches. Germline V lookup: CDR1 MNHEY, CDR2 SVGAGI. The CDR3 totals 15 residues. CDR3 region: CASSNWAGGGNEQFF. The CDR3 DNA reads TGTGCCAGCAGTAACTGGGCGGGGGGGGGCAATGAGCAGTTCTTC.

The J gene is TRBJ1-3, the V gene TRBV4-1, with D perhaps matching TRBD1 (6 bases). Germline V lookup: CDR1 MGHRA, CDR2 YSYEKL. The CDR3 is 16 residues long. V was shortened by 4 bases and J by 0 bases, with 13 bases between the two germline ends. Here the CDR3 reads CASSRPGQNSGNTIYF. CDR3 nucleotides: TGCGCCAGCAGCCGCCCGGGACAAAACTCTGGAAACACCATATATTTT.

The CDR3, as DNA: TGTGCCAGCAGCTCTTCGACTAGCGGGGACTACTACGAGCAGTACTTC. Amino acid sequence: CASSSSTSGDYYEQYF. The chain uses TRBV13 and TRBJ2-7; 11 positions match TRBD2. V was clipped by 4 bases and J by 3 bases; unmatched bases: 8. There are 16 residues in the CDR3. Germline-derived CDR1 and CDR2 are PRHDT and FYEKMQ (reference sequence).

The chain uses TRBV15 and TRBJ1-5; the D is unclear. Trimming removed 2 bases at V and 4 bases at J, with 3 bases between. The germline V gene encodes CDR1 LNHNV and CDR2 YYDKDF (reference sequence). The CDR3 totals 12 residues. The CDR3 region is CATSRINQPQHF. In DNA form, the CDR3 reads TGTGCCACCAGCAGAATAAATCAGCCCCAGCATTTT.

This chain joins TRBV10-3 and TRBJ1-3, with a tentative D call TRBD1 (5 bases). The CDR3 is 14 amino acids. The ends were cut back, 2 bases at V and 4 bases at J, with 9 bases in the middle. The germline gives CDR1 ENHRY, CDR2 SYGVKD. The CDR3 DNA reads TGTGCCATCAGTGAGGGGGCCCAGGGAAACACCATATATTTT. It translates to CAISEGAQGNTIYF.

This chain connects TRBV19 to TRBJ1-5; D may be TRBD1 (6 bases). V was pared by 3 bases and J by 4 bases, with 16 bases between. The CDR3 runs to 16 residues. Germline-derived CDR1 and CDR2 are LNHDA and SQIVND (reference sequence). DNA of the CDR3: TGTGCCAGTAGTATGTACGGGGTCAGGGGTAATCAGCCCCAGCATTTT. Translated, it gives CASSMYGVRGNQPQHF.

This clone was observed once. The chain joins TRBV27 to TRBJ1-2; 10 bases are shared with TRBD1. Germline-derived CDR1 and CDR2 are MNHEY and SMNVEV (reference sequence). The V and J ends lost 8 bases and 0 bases, in that order; junction bases with no gene match: 3. CDR3 size: 14 residues. The CDR3 loop reads CASGQGVPNYGYTF. In DNA, the CDR3 is TGTGCCAGCGGACAGGGGGTACCTAACTATGGCTACACCTTC.

DNA of the CDR3: TGTGCCAGCAGCCCCGCGGACAGGGGTCGTGGCTACACCTTC. This sequence encodes CASSPADRGRGYTF. V usage is TRBV9 and J usage is TRBJ1-2; 9 bases line up with TRBD1. The CDR3 totals 14 residues. V was clipped by 4 bases and J by 7 bases; unmatched bases: 8. Germline V gene lookup returns CDR1 SGDLS and CDR2 YYNGEE.